Each of the 30 T cell receptor beta chains below was sequenced from the same sample in a study of CD8 T cells in ankylosing spondylitis. Study conclusions and caveats: Characteristic of ankylosing spondylitis blood, it appeared, was a TCR beta motif comprising about 8 highly homologous variants.

TCRdb ran MiXCR on the 5' RACE reads and lists one entry per CDR3 protein. The table includes 500,000 to 550,000 distinct CDR3 sequences, roughly 13% detected once. These receptors have no identified antigens. The sample comprised blood, either unsorted or a sorted T cell fraction (not recorded which). Receptors originate from a male donor with ankylosing spondylitis.

This chain links TRBV10-3 with TRBJ2-7; 7 bases map to TRBD2. The CDR3 covers 13 residues. Germline assignment: CDR1 ENHRY and CDR2 SYGVKD. CDR3 sequence reads: CAYRGGRADEQYF. CDR3 in DNA: TGTGCTTATAGAGGAGGGAGGGCGGACGAGCAGTACTTC.

The rearrangement links TRBV5-1 to TRBJ2-5; D might be TRBD1 (6 bases). V was shortened by 0 bases and J by 5 bases, with 11 bases between the two germline ends. The length of the CDR3 is 14 residues. Per germline, CDR1 SGHRS and CDR2 YFSETQ. In DNA form, the CDR3 reads TGCGCCAGCAGCTTGGCCAACAGGGTCGAGACCCAGTACTTC. It codes for CASSLANRVETQYF.

This clonotype was seen many times. J is TRBJ2-1 and V is TRBV5-1; 8 bases line up with TRBD1. Per germline, CDR1 SGHRS and CDR2 YFSETQ. Losses at the gene ends were 4 bases for V and 0 bases for J; bases not matched to a gene: 9. The CDR3 is made up of 17 amino acids. CDR3 in amino acids: CASSQEDRVDSYNEQFF. For the CDR3, the DNA is TGCGCCAGCAGCCAAGAGGACAGGGTCGACTCCTACAATGAGCAGTTCTTC.

The V call is TRBV12-3 or TRBV12-4, the J call TRBJ2-2; TRBD1 might be the D (5 bases). The CDR3 has 16 amino acids. Trimming stripped 1 base from V and 4 bases from J, with 13 bases between. CDR3 region: CASSLVAGWGTGELFF. The DNA of the CDR3 is TGTGCCAGCAGTTTAGTTGCAGGGTGGGGCACCGGGGAGCTGTTTTTT.

A word on this clonotype: A much larger clone lies a single base off, so this may be a read error. V gene TRBV29-1 combines with J gene TRBJ2-3; weak D call: TRBD1 (5 bases). The V and J ends lost 2 bases and 4 bases respectively, with 13 bases between them. The CDR3 spans 14 residues. Germline CDR1 SQVTM, CDR2 ANQGSEA. CDR3 amino acids: CSVERGIFADTQYF. CDR3 sequence (DNA): TGCAGCGTTGAAAGGGGAATATTCGCAGATACGCAGTATTTT.

This clonotype has more than one count but fewer than ten. The genes are TRBV20-1 and TRBJ1-1; the D is unclear. This CDR3 has 16 residues. In germline, CDR1 is DFQATT, CDR2 SNEGSKA (reference sequence). V was cut by 0 bases and J by 7 bases, with 21 bases left in between. CDR3 loop: CSARDSSTGNEFEAFF. DNA of the CDR3: TGCAGTGCTAGAGATTCCTCTACCGGGAATGAATTTGAAGCTTTCTTT.

This clonotype showed up many times. The J gene is TRBJ2-7, the V gene TRBV7-2; 7 bases agree with TRBD1. The CDR3 is 15 amino acids. Trimming took 5 bases from V and 2 from J; bases not matched to a gene: 9. In germline, CDR1 is SGHTA, CDR2 FQGNSA. The CDR3 reads CASSAARQGPYEQYF. CDR3 coding DNA: TGTGCCAGCAGCGCCGCACGACAGGGTCCCTACGAGCAGTACTTC.

This clonotype was observed many times. This chain joins TRBV15 and TRBJ2-1; TRBD1 agrees at 11 bases. The CDR3 covers 17 residues. Germline-derived CDR1 and CDR2 are LNHNV and YYDKDF (reference sequence). Trimming at V came to 5 bases and at J to 6 bases, leaving 12 bases not matched to a gene. CDR3 sequence reads: CATSDLSPGTGGNEQFF. CDR3 nucleotides: TGTGCCACCAGCGATTTAAGCCCCGGGACAGGGGGCAATGAGCAGTTCTTC.

This clonotype was detected many times. The chain combines TRBV7-9 with TRBJ2-7, with 8 bases matching TRBD1. The germline gives CDR1 SEHNR, CDR2 FQNEAQ (reference sequence). The CDR3 is 12 residues long. V lost 5 bases, J lost 5 bases, and 2 bases stayed unmatched. CDR3 nucleotides: TGTGCCAGCAGCCCGACAGGGGACGAGCAGTACGTC. Protein sequence: CASSPTGDEQYV.

The table lists this clonotype with many counts. The chain combines TRBV24-1 with TRBJ2-1; D is possibly TRBD2 (6 bases). V lost 3 bases to trimming and J lost 8 bases, with 19 bases between them. Per germline, CDR1 KGHDR and CDR2 SFDVKD. The CDR3 loop spans 16 amino acids. The CDR3: CATSDTGLQFNDEQFF. As DNA, the CDR3 is TGTGCCACCAGTGATACGGGACTCCAATTCAACGATGAGCAGTTCTTC.

This chain joins TRBV9 and TRBJ2-1; 9 nucleotides match TRBD2. Germline values: CDR1 SGDLS, CDR2 YYNGEE. Trimming at V came to 1 base and at J to 7 bases, leaving 0 bases not matched to a gene. The CDR3 runs 13 residues. The CDR3 coding sequence is TGTGCCAGCAGCGTAACTAGCGGGAATGAGCAGTTCTTC. Protein: CASSVTSGNEQFF. Filled out from reference TRBV9 and TRBJ2-1, the complete variable domain reads DSGVTQTPKHLITATGQRVTLRCSPRSGDLSVYWYQQSLDQGLQFLIQYYNGEERAKGNILERFSAQQFPDLHSELNLSSLELGDSALYFCASSVTSGNEQFFGPGTRLTVL.

This clonotype was found a few times. V is TRBV20-1 and J is TRBJ2-1, with 10 bases lining up with TRBD2. Losses at the gene ends were 6 bases for V and 4 bases for J; bases not matched to a gene: 6. CDR1 is DFQATT and CDR2 is SNEGSKA in the germline V gene (reference sequence). The CDR3 covers 14 residues. CDR3 coding DNA: TGCAGTGCCCACACACTAGCGGGGTACAATGAGCAGTTCTTC. Translating gives CSAHTLAGYNEQFF.

This clonotype was seen more than once but under ten times. V is TRBV2 and J is TRBJ2-1, with TRBD2 matching over 12 bases. CDR1 and CDR2 (germline): SNHLY, FYNNEI. The trim removed 10 bases at V and 0 bases at J, leaving 7 bases unmatched. The CDR3 length is 16 residues. Here the CDR3 reads CATGTSGLSSYNEQFF. The CDR3 DNA reads TGTGCCACGGGGACTAGCGGGCTAAGCTCCTACAATGAGCAGTTCTTC.

This clonotype was found many times. V gene TRBV7-9 combines with J gene TRBJ2-3; 13 bases align to TRBD2. Germline V gene lookup returns CDR1 SEHNR and CDR2 FQNEAQ (reference sequence). The junction had 3 bases not matched to a gene; V was cut back by 4 bases and J by 2 bases. The CDR3 sequence is 16 residues long. CDR3 sequence: CASSSGLAGYTDTQYF. The DNA for the CDR3 is TGTGCCAGCAGCTCGGGACTAGCGGGATACACAGATACGCAGTATTTT.

This clonotype has a count of ten or more. This sequence joins TRBV5-1 and TRBJ2-2; no definite D call. Germline CDR1 SGHRS, CDR2 YFSETQ. The CDR3 runs to 14 residues. The V gene lost 5 bases and the J gene lost 3 bases, with 11 bases spanning the gap. DNA for the CDR3: TGCGCCAGCAGAGGCAACCCGGACACCGGGGAGCTGTTTTTT. It is translated as CASRGNPDTGELFF. The complete variable domain, with remaining parts taken from reference TRBV5-1 and TRBJ2-2, reads KAGVTQTPRYLIKTRGQQVTLSCSPISGHRSVSWYQQTPGQGLQFLFEYFSETQRNKGNFPGRFSGRQFSNSRSEMNVSTLELGDSALYLCASRGNPDTGELFFGEGSRLTVL.

This clonotype was seen more than once but under ten times. Here the CDR3 DNA reads TGTGCCACCAGCAGTAGACGACGCATCCACGGGGAGACCCAGTACTTC. Residues: CATSSRRRIHGETQYF. V gene TRBV15 combines with J gene TRBJ2-5; the D is unclear. V lost 3 bases to trimming and J lost 5 bases, with 19 bases between them. Germline V CDR1 and CDR2: LNHNV, YYDKDF (reference sequence). The CDR3 contains 16 residues. Filled out from reference TRBV15 and TRBJ2-5, the complete variable domain reads DAMVIQNPRYQVTQFGKPVTLSCSQTLNHNVMYWYQQKSSQAPKLLFHYYDKDFNNEADTPDNFQSRRPNTSFCFLDIRSPGLGDTAMYLCATSSRRRIHGETQYFGPGTRLLVL.

The chain recombines TRBV27 with TRBJ2-1; tentatively, D is TRBD1 or TRBD2 (5 bases each). Germline V gives CDR1 MNHEY, CDR2 SMNVEV (reference sequence). Trimming cost V 8 bases and J 0 bases, with 8 bases left between them. CDR3 length equals 13 residues. The CDR3 DNA follows: TGTGCCAGCGGGGCGGGCTCCTACAATGAGCAGTTCTTC. It encodes CASGAGSYNEQFF.

This sequence joins TRBV18 and TRBJ2-7, with 9 positions matching TRBD1. Germline lookup yields CDR1 KGHSH and CDR2 LQKENI. This CDR3 comprises 14 residues. J gave up 5 bases and V 6 bases, and 8 bases lay outside the gene matches. The CDR3 DNA is TGTGCCAGCTCCGACACAGGGGGCAATGACGAGCAGTACGTC. Its translation is CASSDTGGNDEQYV.

This clonotype was detected only a few times. The chain carries TRBV20-1 and TRBJ1-5; D perhaps matches TRBD1 (5 bases). The CDR3 contains 13 residues. V was trimmed by 3 bases and J by 2 bases, leaving 8 bases between them. Germline V gene lookup returns CDR1 DFQATT and CDR2 SNEGSKA (reference sequence). The CDR3 DNA reads as TGCAGTGCTAGGTCGGGGCGCAATCAGCCCCAGCATTTT. Translation: CSARSGRNQPQHF.

This clonotype showed up just a few times. J is TRBJ2-3 and V is TRBV2; 12 nucleotides match TRBD2. CDR1 and CDR2 from the germline V gene are SNHLY and FYNNEI. The CDR3 spans 19 residues. The ends lost 7 bases at V and 3 bases at J; junction bases unmatched: 17. The CDR3 is CASNPPGETSGRRTDTQYF. CDR3 DNA sequence: TGTGCCAGCAATCCCCCCGGCGAAACTAGCGGGAGGCGTACAGATACGCAGTATTTT.

This clonotype was seen at least ten times. The J gene is TRBJ2-1, the V gene TRBV6-2 or TRBV6-3; D is possibly TRBD1 (5 bases). This CDR3 comprises 15 residues. CDR1 MNHEY and CDR2 SVGEGT come from the germline V gene. Between the trimmed V and J ends, which lost 0 bases and 4 bases, there was a span of 10 bases. The CDR3 is CASSYSSRAYNEQFF. Written as DNA, the CDR3 is TGTGCCAGCAGTTACTCGAGCAGGGCTTACAATGAGCAGTTCTTC.

This clonotype was recorded at least ten times. The chain links TRBV5-6 to TRBJ2-3; 12 nucleotides match TRBD2. With 6 bases clipped from V and 3 bases from J, the junction kept 5 bases outside the gene matches. Germline CDR1 and CDR2: SGHDT and YYEEEE. The CDR3 length is 15 residues. CDR3 DNA: TGTGCCAGCACCTCTAGCGGGAGGGGGACAGATACGCAGTATTTT. Translating it yields CASTSSGRGTDTQYF.

The chain links TRBV20-1 to TRBJ1-1, with 9 bases that match TRBD1. Unmatched junction bases numbered 6, after V lost 6 bases and J lost 4 bases. Germline lookup yields CDR1 DFQATT and CDR2 SNEGSKA (reference sequence). The CDR3 is 13 amino acids. The CDR3, as DNA: TGCAGTGCCGTATTGACAGGGGGCACTGAAGCTTTCTTT. This translates into CSAVLTGGTEAFF.

This clonotype was seen only a few times. This chain connects TRBV11-2 to TRBJ1-2; D call uncertain. Germline V CDR1 and CDR2: SGHAT, FQNNGV. V lost 5 bases and J lost 8, with 12 bases in between. This CDR3 has 12 residues. For the CDR3, the DNA is TGTGCCAGCAGCCCCGGGCCCCGGGGCTACACCTTC. It translates to CASSPGPRGYTF.

This clonotype was recorded a few times. This rearrangement joins TRBV5-1 to TRBJ2-7, with D hard to call. V lost 0 bases to trimming and J lost 4 bases, with 8 bases between them. Looked up from germline, CDR1 is SGHRS and CDR2 is YFSETQ. The CDR3 contains 13 residues. CDR3 residues: CASSLDPKYEQYF. The CDR3 DNA follows: TGCGCCAGCAGCTTGGACCCTAAATACGAGCAGTACTTC.

The J gene is TRBJ2-7, the V gene TRBV27, with TRBD2 identical over 8 bases. V lost 6 bases and J lost 6; bases outside the gene matches: 4. Germline loops: CDR1 MNHEY, CDR2 SMNVEV (reference sequence). CDR3 size: 12 residues. Here the CDR3 DNA reads TGTGCCAGCAGGGAGGCGGGGGGCGAGCAGTACGTC. Protein: CASREAGGEQYV.

This clonotype was picked up many times. CDR3 protein: CAISETSGPEYNEQFF. For the CDR3, the DNA is TGTGCCATCAGTGAGACTAGCGGCCCCGAATACAATGAGCAGTTCTTC. The J gene is TRBJ2-1, the V gene TRBV10-3; 8 nucleotides align to TRBD2. V trimming: 2 bases; J trimming: 4 bases; junction bases outside the gene matches: 7. The length of the CDR3 is 16 residues. CDR1 is ENHRY and CDR2 is SYGVKD in the germline V gene.

This clonotype has a handful of counts. The genes are TRBV20-1 and TRBJ2-1; D remains ambiguous. The CDR3 runs to 13 residues. V dropped 7 bases and J dropped 5 bases, with 15 bases sitting between them. Germline V gene lookup returns CDR1 DFQATT and CDR2 SNEGSKA (reference sequence). CDR3 protein: CSVSRAADNEQFF. The CDR3 DNA reads TGCAGTGTTTCACGGGCCGCCGACAATGAGCAGTTCTTC.

The V call is TRBV19, the J call TRBJ2-1; the D gene is possibly TRBD2 (5 bases). V lost 5 bases and J lost 12, with 11 bases in between. Looked up from germline, CDR1 is LNHDA and CDR2 is SQIVND (reference sequence). The CDR3 extends over 11 amino acids. DNA for the CDR3: TGTGCCAGTAGTCTCCGGACTGGGCAGTTCTTC. Amino acid sequence: CASSLRTGQFF.

This clonotype was seen only a few times. The chain employs TRBV12-3 or TRBV12-4 and TRBJ1-1; the D gene is possibly TRBD1 (5 bases). V was cut by 6 bases and J by 1 base, with 12 bases left in between. The CDR3 runs to 14 residues. The CDR3 nucleotides are TGTGCCAGCAGGACCGGGACGGGGAACACTGAAGCTTTCTTT. It is translated as CASRTGTGNTEAFF.